This T cell receptor (beta chain) was documented in a study of T cells in Graves' hyperthyroidism and ophthalmopathy. General study results and limits: Ophthalmopathy was told apart from stable hyperthyroidism by a 13 V-J model. Ophthalmopathy got predicted by the model a median 6.5 months before its onset.

There were TCR beta CDR3 regions amplified from RNA transcripts. An initial round of RT-PCR targeting the TCR CDR3 relied on the HTBI primer set. TCRdb processed the multiplex PCR reads anew with MiXCR; each CDR3 protein has one entry. The sample holds about 640,000 distinct CDR3 sequences, 20% to 25% seen once. A remark on this clonotype: Its antigen remains unknown.

Trimming shortened V by 0 bases and J by 0 bases, and 13 bases separated the two germline ends. CDR1 and CDR2 (germline): SGDLS, YYNGEE. The CDR3 length is 17 residues. Sequenced material: blood. The rearrangement joins TRBV9 to TRBJ2-1; D is possibly TRBD1 or TRBD2 (5 bases each). This TCR was sampled from a man aged 25 to 45 with Graves' ophthalmopathy. The CDR3 region has the DNA TGTGCCAGCAGCGTAGTTTCGAGGGGTAGCTCCTACAATGAGCAGTTCTTC. Protein product: CASSVVSRGSSYNEQFF.